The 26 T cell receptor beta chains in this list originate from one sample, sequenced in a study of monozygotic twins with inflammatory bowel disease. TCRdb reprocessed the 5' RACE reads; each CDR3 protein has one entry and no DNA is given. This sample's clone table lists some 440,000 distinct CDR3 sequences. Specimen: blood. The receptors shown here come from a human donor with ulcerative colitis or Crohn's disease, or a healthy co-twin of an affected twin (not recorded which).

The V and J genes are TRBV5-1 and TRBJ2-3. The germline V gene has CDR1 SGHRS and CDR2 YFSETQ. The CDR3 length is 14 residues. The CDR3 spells CASSLRSSTDTQYF. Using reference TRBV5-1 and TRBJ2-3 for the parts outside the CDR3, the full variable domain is KAGVTQTPRYLIKTRGQQVTLSCSPISGHRSVSWYQQTPGQGLQFLFEYFSETQRNKGNFPGRFSGRQFSNSRSEMNVSTLELGDSALYLCASSLRSSTDTQYFGPGTRLTVL.

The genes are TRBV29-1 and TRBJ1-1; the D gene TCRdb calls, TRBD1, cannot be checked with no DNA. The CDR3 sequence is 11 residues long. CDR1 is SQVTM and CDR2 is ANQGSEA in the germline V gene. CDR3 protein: CSGGTNTEAFF. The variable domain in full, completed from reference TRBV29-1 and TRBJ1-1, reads SAVISQKPSRDICQRGTSLTIQCQVDSQVTMMFWYRQQPGQSLTLIATANQGSEATYESGFVIDKFPISRPNLTFSTLTVSNMSPEDSSIYLCSGGTNTEAFFGQGTRLTVV.

The CDR3: CASETANEQFF. The chain couples TRBV6-2 or TRBV6-3 to TRBJ2-1. The germline CDR1 and CDR2 sequences are MNHEY and SVGEGT. The CDR3 is 11 residues long.

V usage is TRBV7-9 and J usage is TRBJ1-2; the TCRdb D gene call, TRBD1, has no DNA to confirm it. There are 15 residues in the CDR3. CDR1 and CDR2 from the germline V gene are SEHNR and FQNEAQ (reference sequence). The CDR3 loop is CASSQQALVSYGYTF.

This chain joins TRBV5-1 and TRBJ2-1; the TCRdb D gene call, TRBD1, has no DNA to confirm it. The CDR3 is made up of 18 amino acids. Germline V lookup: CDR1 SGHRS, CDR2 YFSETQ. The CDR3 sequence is CASNRVPTGANLVYEQFF.

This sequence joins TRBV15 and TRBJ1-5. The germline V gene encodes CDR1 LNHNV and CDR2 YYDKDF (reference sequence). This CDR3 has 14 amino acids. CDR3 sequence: CATSRDNGDQPQHF.

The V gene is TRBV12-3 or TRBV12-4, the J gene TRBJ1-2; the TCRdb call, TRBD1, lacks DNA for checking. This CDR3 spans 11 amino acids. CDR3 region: CASSLQGGYTF.

This CDR3 reads CASSPRDRVGSPLHF. The chain employs TRBV12-3 or TRBV12-4 and TRBJ1-6; the TCRdb D gene call, TRBD1, has no DNA to confirm it. The CDR3 is 15 amino acids.

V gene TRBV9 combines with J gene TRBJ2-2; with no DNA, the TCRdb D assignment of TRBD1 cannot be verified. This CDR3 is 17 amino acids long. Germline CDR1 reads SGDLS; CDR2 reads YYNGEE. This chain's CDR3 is CASSSYGTGGKTGELFF.

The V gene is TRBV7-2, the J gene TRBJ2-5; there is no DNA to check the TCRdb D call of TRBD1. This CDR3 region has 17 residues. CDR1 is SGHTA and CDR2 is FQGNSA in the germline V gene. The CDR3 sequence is CASSLGPQGVERETQYF.

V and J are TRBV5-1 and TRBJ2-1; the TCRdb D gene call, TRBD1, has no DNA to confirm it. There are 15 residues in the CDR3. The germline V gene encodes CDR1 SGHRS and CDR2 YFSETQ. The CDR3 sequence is CASSLLRDRGQEQFF.

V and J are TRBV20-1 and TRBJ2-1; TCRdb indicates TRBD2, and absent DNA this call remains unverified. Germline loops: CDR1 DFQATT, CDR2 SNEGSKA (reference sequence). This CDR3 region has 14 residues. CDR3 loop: CSAFRTSGKGEQFF.

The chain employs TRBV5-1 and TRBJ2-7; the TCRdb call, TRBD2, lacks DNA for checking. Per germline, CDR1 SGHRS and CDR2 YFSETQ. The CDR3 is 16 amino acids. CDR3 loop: CASSPGGTSGVSEQYF.

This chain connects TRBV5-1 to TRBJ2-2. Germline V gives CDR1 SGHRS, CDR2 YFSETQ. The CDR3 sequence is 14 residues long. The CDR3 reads CASSMDRNTGELFF.

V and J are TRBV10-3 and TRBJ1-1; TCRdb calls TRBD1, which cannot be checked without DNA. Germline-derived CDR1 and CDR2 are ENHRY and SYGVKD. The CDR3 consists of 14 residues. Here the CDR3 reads CAISEASPSTEAFF.

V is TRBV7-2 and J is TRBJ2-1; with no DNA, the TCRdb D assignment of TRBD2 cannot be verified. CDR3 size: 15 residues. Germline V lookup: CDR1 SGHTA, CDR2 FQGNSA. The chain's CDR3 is CASSRTSGSTYEQFF.

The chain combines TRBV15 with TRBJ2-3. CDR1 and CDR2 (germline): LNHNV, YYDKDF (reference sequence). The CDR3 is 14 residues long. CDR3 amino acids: CATSRGMGTDTQYF.

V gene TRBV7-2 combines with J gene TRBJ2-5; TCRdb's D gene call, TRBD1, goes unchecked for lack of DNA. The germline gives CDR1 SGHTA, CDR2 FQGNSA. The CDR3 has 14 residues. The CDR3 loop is CASSFGGRLETQYF.

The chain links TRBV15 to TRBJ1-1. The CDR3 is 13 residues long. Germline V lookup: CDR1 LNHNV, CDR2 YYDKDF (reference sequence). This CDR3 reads CATSIGLGLEAFF.

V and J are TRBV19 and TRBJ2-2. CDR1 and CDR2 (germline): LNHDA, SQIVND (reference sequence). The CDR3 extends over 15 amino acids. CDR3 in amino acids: CASSGRSANTGELFF. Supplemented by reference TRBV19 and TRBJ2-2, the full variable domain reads DGGITQSPKYLFRKEGQNVTLSCEQNLNHDAMYWYRQDPGQGLRLIYYSQIVNDFQKGDIAEGYSVSREKKESFPLTVTSAQKNPTAFYLCASSGRSANTGELFFGEGSRLTVL.

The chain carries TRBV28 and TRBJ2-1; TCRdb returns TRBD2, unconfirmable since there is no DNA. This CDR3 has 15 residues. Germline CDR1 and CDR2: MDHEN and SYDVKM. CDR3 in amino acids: CASSPPGGVYNEQFF.

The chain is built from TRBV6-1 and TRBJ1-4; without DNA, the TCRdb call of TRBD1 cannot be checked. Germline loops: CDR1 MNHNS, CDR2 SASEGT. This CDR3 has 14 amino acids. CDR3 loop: CASSLPGPGEKLFF.

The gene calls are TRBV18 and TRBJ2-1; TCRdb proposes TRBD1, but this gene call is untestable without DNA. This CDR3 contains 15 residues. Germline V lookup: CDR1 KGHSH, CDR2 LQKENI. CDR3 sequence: CASSLTGEPYNEQFF.

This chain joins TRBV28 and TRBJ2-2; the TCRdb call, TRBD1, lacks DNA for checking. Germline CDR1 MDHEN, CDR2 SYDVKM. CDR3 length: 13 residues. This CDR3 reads CASSSGATGELFF.

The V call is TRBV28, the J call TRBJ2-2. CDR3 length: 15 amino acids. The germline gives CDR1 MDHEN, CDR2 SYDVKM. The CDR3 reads CASKGIYSGTGELFF.

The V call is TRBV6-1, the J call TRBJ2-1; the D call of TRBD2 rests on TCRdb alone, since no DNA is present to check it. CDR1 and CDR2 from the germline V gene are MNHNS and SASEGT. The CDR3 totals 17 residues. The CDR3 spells CASRGALGGSSYNEQFF.